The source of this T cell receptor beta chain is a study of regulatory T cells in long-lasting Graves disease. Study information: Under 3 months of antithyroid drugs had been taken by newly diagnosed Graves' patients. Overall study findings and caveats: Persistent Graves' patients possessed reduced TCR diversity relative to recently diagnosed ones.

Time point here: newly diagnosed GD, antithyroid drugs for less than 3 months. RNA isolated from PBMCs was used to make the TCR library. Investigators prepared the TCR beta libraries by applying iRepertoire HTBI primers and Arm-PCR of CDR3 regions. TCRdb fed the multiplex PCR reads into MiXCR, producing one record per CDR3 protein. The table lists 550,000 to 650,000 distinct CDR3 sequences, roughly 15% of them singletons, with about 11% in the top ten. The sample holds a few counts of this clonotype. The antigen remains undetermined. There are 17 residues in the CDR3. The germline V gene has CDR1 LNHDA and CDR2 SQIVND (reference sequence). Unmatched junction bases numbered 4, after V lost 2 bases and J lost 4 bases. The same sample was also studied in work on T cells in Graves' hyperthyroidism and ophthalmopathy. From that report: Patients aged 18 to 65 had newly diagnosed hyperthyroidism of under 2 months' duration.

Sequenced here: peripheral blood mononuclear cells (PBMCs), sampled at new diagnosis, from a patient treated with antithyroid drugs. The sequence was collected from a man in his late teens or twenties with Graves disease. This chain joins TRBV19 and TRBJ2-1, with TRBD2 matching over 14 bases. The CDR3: CASSITRTSGGYNEQFF. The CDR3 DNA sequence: TGTGCCAGTAGTATAACCCGGACTAGCGGGGGGTACAATGAGCAGTTCTTC. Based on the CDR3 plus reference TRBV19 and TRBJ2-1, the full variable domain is DGGITQSPKYLFRKEGQNVTLSCEQNLNHDAMYWYRQDPGQGLRLIYYSQIVNDFQKGDIAEGYSVSREKKESFPLTVTSAQKNPTAFYLCASSITRTSGGYNEQFFGPGTRLTVL.